The sequence of this TCR beta chain was determined in a study of preoperative IRX-2 immunotherapy in early breast cancer (dated by TCRdb to about 2019). The treatment or condition label of this sample denotes: preoperative locoregional IRX-2 cytokine immunotherapy. The samples were obtained from a phase Ib study that tested preoperative, locoregional IRX-2 cytokine immunotherapy designed to prime immune responses. Before surgery, IRX-2 was given to the donors, who were patients with early-stage breast cancer. The receptor library was made with the immunoSEQ multiplex PCR assay. Sourced from immuneACCESS, this table was stored by TCRdb with only in-frame sequences that have V and J called. A share of the clones is absent; for the studies checked, an unresolved V gene accounts for under half, and the remainder has no known explanation. In all, the sample holds 25,000 to 30,000 clones, and around 72% of those were seen once. The top ten hold 5.5% to 8% of the sample.

Notes on this clone: Its antigen is unknown. Per-nucleotide qualities are absent, and no much larger clonotype sits a single base away.

The CDR3 starts with the cysteine, ends with the phenylalanine, and has 14 residues. Only the CDR3 DNA stays, 42 bases, in frame from base 1. V is reduced by 5 bases and J by 3 bases, leaving a spacing of 13 bases between them. CDR1 MNHGY and CDR2 SAAAGT are derived from the germline V gene. The source was lymph node tissue, collected after IRX-2 immunotherapy. Rearrangement joined TRBV6-8 to TRBJ1-2; D gene: possibly TRBD1, on 5 matching bases. The TCR originated in a human donor with breast cancer. This receptor carries the CDR3 CASSDRDRHYGYTF. The DNA reads TGTGCCAGCAGTGACCGGGACCGACACTATGGCTACACCTTC.